This TCR beta chain was found in a study of blood T cell repertoires in COVID-19. This clone was counted only a few times. TCRdb keeps only in-frame clones here, not all; method: immunoSEQ multiplex PCR. The sample carries more than 95,000 clones, around four fifths recorded once. J was trimmed by 2 bases and V by 0 bases; bases with no gene match: 9. Looked up from germline, CDR1 is SGHDT and CDR2 is YYEEEE. This CDR3 has 17 residues. This sequence was found in a man aged 30 to 45 with acute or convalescent COVID-19. The V call is TRBV5-6, the J call TRBJ2-5; 8 bases line up with TRBD2. The sample taken for sequencing was peripheral blood. CDR3 coding DNA: TGTGCCAGCAGCTTGGGTTATGGGAAGCGGGGGCAAGAGACCCAGTACTTC. Amino acids: CASSLGYGKRGQETQYF. Supplemented by reference TRBV5-6 and TRBJ2-5, the full variable domain reads DAGVTQSPTHLIKTRGQQVTLRCSPKSGHDTVSWYQQALGQGPQFIFQYYEEEERQRGNFPDRFSGHQFPNYSSELNVNALLLGDSALYLCASSLGYGKRGQETQYFGPGTRLLVL.